This TCR beta chain was retrieved from a study of T cells in Graves' hyperthyroidism and ophthalmopathy. Overall study findings and caveats: It was a median roughly six months before onset that the model predicted ophthalmopathy.

Germline CDR1 is SGHAT and CDR2 is FQNNGV. This CDR3 is 13 amino acids long. The V and J ends lost 5 bases and 7 bases respectively, with 12 bases between them. A remark on this clonotype: Its antigen is undetermined.

Amplification of TCR beta CDR3 regions used RNA as the template. HTBI primers were employed in a first-round RT-PCR of the TCR CDR3. TCRdb redid the calling of the multiplex PCR reads with MiXCR, one entry per CDR3 protein. Of 140,000 or so distinct CDR3 sequences in the sample, approximately 24% were seen once. Patients between 18 and 65 years old had hyperthyroidism, newly diagnosed and lasting under 2 months. The source of this sequence is a woman aged 45-65 years with Graves' hyperthyroidism that later progressed to Graves' ophthalmopathy. The chain is built from TRBV11-2 and TRBJ2-4, with D uncertain. The source material was blood. The CDR3 DNA follows: TGTGCCAGCAGCCCCGGAATCGAGAACATTCAGTACTTC. Its protein product is CASSPGIENIQYF.